The clone carrying this T cell receptor beta chain came up a few times. The antigen is undetermined. Through template switching, a universal primer site was introduced, and the cDNA contained unique molecular identifiers. TCRdb fed the 5' RACE reads into MiXCR, producing one record per CDR3 protein. This table holds some 760,000 distinct CDR3 sequences, 18% found once. The V and J ends lost 4 bases and 7 bases, in that order; junction bases with no gene match: 7. The CDR3 covers 15 residues. Germline values: CDR1 LGHNA, CDR2 YSLEER. The data belong to a study of identical twins. General study findings and limits: Beta clonotypes that were abundant in cord blood contained fewer insertions, a pattern absent from memory repertoires. The study reached conclusions through statistical analysis that was cross-sectional, not following the same donors. In beta out-of-frame sequences, the excess sharing between twins was weaker.

The sample was also linked to a second study, of T cells expressing NK-cell markers.

This sequence joins TRBV4-3 and TRBJ2-1, with 10 bases matching TRBD1. The TCR comes from a woman between 18 and 30 years old in good health. Sequenced: PBMCs. For the CDR3, the DNA is TGCGCCAGCAGCCCAAGGAGACAGGGGGCGAATGAGCAGTTCTTC. It translates to CASSPRRQGANEQFF.